Listed below are T cell receptor beta chains from one sample, sequenced in a study of early T cells in non-severe SARS-CoV-2 infection. TCRdb ran MiXCR on the 5' RACE reads and lists one entry per CDR3 protein. The sample lists tens of thousands of distinct CDR3 sequences, more than 13% occurring once. Sample: whole blood. The source of these receptors is an adult who was a healthcare worker with PCR-confirmed SARS-CoV-2 infection or an uninfected control (not recorded which). The CDR3 runs from the conserved cysteine through the conserved F or W. Fields, in order: clone size, D gene, V gene, J gene, CDR3 DNA, CDR3 protein. A D gene is named only where the DNA matches it firmly. Clone size is shown for a subset of rows, as once, few, many or a class of expanded clone.

NA	TRBD2	TRBV20-1	TRBJ2-3	TGCAGTGCTGGCCTAACCGGGACTAGCGGGAGACTCCGCGCAGATACGCAGTATTTT	CSAGLTGTSGRLRADTQYF
few	NA	TRBV28	TRBJ2-5	TGTGCCAGCCGGAGAACAGAGACCCAGTACTTC	CASRRTETQYF
few	NA	TRBV29-1	TRBJ2-7	TGCAGCGTTAAACTGACGAGGGCCTACGAGCAGTACTTC	CSVKLTRAYEQYF
NA	TRBD2	TRBV12-5	TRBJ2-3	TGTGCTAGTGGTCTATCTAGCGGGCAAGCAGATACGCAGTATTTT	CASGLSSGQADTQYF
NA	NA	TRBV14	TRBJ1-6	TGTGCCAGCAGCCAAGGGCAGGCGAATTCACCCCTCCACTTT	CASSQGQANSPLHF
many	NA	TRBV12-3/TRBV12-4	TRBJ2-1	TGTGCCAGCAGTTTTCAGCCTAATGAGCAGTTCTTC	CASSFQPNEQFF
few	NA	TRBV12-3/TRBV12-4	TRBJ2-7	TGTGCCAGCAGTCCTGGGGGGATCTACGAGCAGTACTTC	CASSPGGIYEQYF
NA	NA	TRBV20-1	TRBJ2-2	TGCAGTGCTAGAGGTAGTACGAACACCGGGGAGCTGTTTTTT	CSARGSTNTGELFF
NA	TRBD2	TRBV4-1	TRBJ2-7	TGCGCCAGCAGCCAAGTTGCGGGAGTATACGAGCAGTACTTC	CASSQVAGVYEQYF
NA	NA	TRBV18	TRBJ2-5	TGTGCCAGCTCACCCTTGCCCAAACAAGAGACCCAGTACTTC	CASSPLPKQETQYF
NA	NA	TRBV9	TRBJ2-1	TGTGCCAGCAGCCCCCGACTGGGTACAGGGTTGCATGAGCAGTTCTTC	CASSPRLGTGLHEQFF
few	NA	TRBV5-1	TRBJ2-1	TGCGCCAGCAGCTTGGGCCGGGAGCATGAGCAGTTCTTC	CASSLGREHEQFF
NA	NA	TRBV28	TRBJ1-3	TGTGCCAGCAGTTTATGGTCGGGGGCACTAGACACCATATATTTT	CASSLWSGALDTIYF
many	NA	TRBV11-2	TRBJ1-4	TGTGCCAGCAGTTACTTACAGGCCCAGGAAAAACTGTTTTTT	CASSYLQAQEKLFF
NA	NA	TRBV4-3	TRBJ2-3	TGCGCCAGCAGCCCAGACGCAAATACGCAGTATTTT	CASSPDANTQYF
few	NA	TRBV29-1	TRBJ2-6	TGCAGCGTTGCACAGTCTGGGGCCAACGTCCTGACTTTC	CSVAQSGANVLTF
NA	NA	TRBV9	TRBJ2-3	TGTGCCAGCAGCGCCACAGATACGCAGTATTTT	CASSATDTQYF
NA	NA	TRBV20-1	TRBJ2-7	TGCAGTGTGCCCGCTGTTAGTGCGAGGGACGAGCAGTACTTC	CSVPAVSARDEQYF
many	NA	TRBV24-1	TRBJ1-5	TGTGCCACCAGTGCAAGGGGCGACGATCAGCCCCAGCATTTT	CATSARGDDQPQHF
NA	NA	TRBV6-1	TRBJ2-6	TGTGCCGTGGGGGAGCTTAACTCTGGGGCCAACGTCCTGACTTTC	CAVGELNSGANVLTF
NA	TRBD1	TRBV7-2	TRBJ1-6	TGTGCCAGCAGCACCAGACAGGGTGGGGGTTCACCCCTCCACTTT	CASSTRQGGGSPLHF
NA	TRBD1	TRBV6-5	TRBJ1-1	TGTGCCAGCAGTTGGGGCGACAGGGAAACCACTGAAGCTTTCTTT	CASSWGDRETTEAFF
few	NA	TRBV11-2	TRBJ2-5	TGTGCCAGCAGCCACCACAGGTTCCAAGAGACCCAGTACTTC	CASSHHRFQETQYF
NA	NA	TRBV28	TRBJ1-1	TGTGCCAGCAGTATTACCGCGGCGGGCACTGAAGCTTTCTTT	CASSITAAGTEAFF
NA	NA	TRBV7-9	TRBJ2-1	TGTGCCAGCAGCTTATTCATACATGAGCAGTTCTTC	CASSLFIHEQFF
NA	NA	TRBV6-2/TRBV6-3	TRBJ1-1	TGTGCCAGCATCGGTGCGGGGCGGACAGATGAAGCTTTCTTT	CASIGAGRTDEAFF
many	NA	TRBV20-1	TRBJ2-7	TGCAGTGCGAGGACTCGATTCAACCTAGGCGAGCAGTACTTC	CSARTRFNLGEQYF
NA	NA	TRBV4-1	TRBJ2-2	TGCGCCAGCAGCCACACCCGGGGGCGGGCTGGGGAGCTGTTTTTT	CASSHTRGRAGELFF
NA	NA	TRBV3-1	TRBJ2-3	TGTGCCAGCAGCCAAACAGATACGCAGTATTTT	CASSQTDTQYF
few	NA	TRBV12-3/TRBV12-4	TRBJ2-3	TGTGCCAGCAGTTTTATACAGCGGCCCACAGATACGCAGTATTTT	CASSFIQRPTDTQYF
many	NA	TRBV14	TRBJ2-1	TGTGCCAGCAGCGGACCCACCAATGAGCAGTTCTTC	CASSGPTNEQFF
many	NA	TRBV4-1	TRBJ2-1	TGCGCCAGCAGCCAAGGAGGGGAGTCATCCGAGCAGTTCTTC	CASSQGGESSEQFF